One and the same sample provided the 10 T cell receptor beta chains below, sequenced in a study of regulatory T cells in long-lasting Graves disease. The time point here: newly diagnosed GD, antithyroid drugs for less than 3 months. From PBMCs, RNA was extracted and then used to make the TCR library. Relying on iRepertoire HTBI primers and Arm-PCR of CDR3 regions, the team built TCR beta libraries. TCRdb called the multiplex PCR reads again in MiXCR, with one record for every CDR3 protein. The data hold 450,000 to 600,000 distinct CDR3 sequences, with about a sixth observed a single time. These data are also associated with another study on T cells in Graves' hyperthyroidism and ophthalmopathy.

Sequencing was performed on peripheral blood mononuclear cells (PBMCs), taken at new diagnosis, from a patient treated with antithyroid drugs. These receptors originate from a middle-aged man with Graves disease.

This rearrangement joins TRBV20-1 to TRBJ1-6; 8 nucleotides agree with TRBD1. Germline V gene data show CDR1 as DFQATT and CDR2 as SNEGSKA (reference sequence). Trimming cost V 5 bases and J 0 bases; bases outside gene matches: 6. The CDR3 has 16 amino acids. CDR3 sequence reads: CSALDRASSYNSPLHF. In DNA, the CDR3 is TGCAGTGCTCTGGACAGGGCGAGCTCCTATAATTCACCCCTCCACTTT.

This clonotype was recorded many times. The rearrangement links TRBV30 to TRBJ2-3; 11 bases agree with TRBD2. The CDR3 has 14 residues. With V trimmed by 2 bases and J by 6 bases, 4 bases remained unmatched. CDR1 and CDR2 (germline): GTSNPN, SVGIG (reference sequence). The chain's CDR3 is CAWSTSGSVDTQYF. The CDR3, as DNA: TGTGCCTGGAGTACTAGCGGGAGTGTTGATACGCAGTATTTT.

This clonotype was observed many times. The rearrangement joins TRBV10-3 to TRBJ2-1; D perhaps matches TRBD2 (5 bases). Germline V gene data show CDR1 as ENHRY and CDR2 as SYGVKD. This CDR3 is 15 amino acids long. V was trimmed by 5 bases and J by 2 bases, leaving 13 bases between them. As DNA, the CDR3 is TGTGCCATCAGTAACGAGGGAGTTGCCTACAATGAGCAGTTCTTC. Amino acids: CAISNEGVAYNEQFF.

As concerns this clonotype: A single base is all that separates this from a far larger clone, so a read error is likely. The rearrangement links TRBV12-3 or TRBV12-4 to TRBJ2-5; unclear D gene. The DNA end is more similar to TRBJ2-1, so the J call may be wrong. This CDR3 comprises 13 residues. CDR3 bases: TGTGCCAGCAGTCTCGGAGTTGGGTACGAGCAGTTCTTC. Its translation: CASSLGVGYEQFF.

This clonotype was counted many times. The chain joins TRBV5-8 to TRBJ2-3; D may match TRBD1 or TRBD2 (5 bases each). CDR3 length: 17 residues. Per the germline V gene, CDR1 is SGHTS and CDR2 is YDEGEE. The V end was cut by 2 bases, the J end by 4 bases, with 20 bases between. CDR3 protein: CASSFGESLLGADTQYF. Here the CDR3 DNA reads TGTGCCAGCAGCTTTGGGGAGTCTCTCCTAGGGGCAGATACGCAGTATTTT.

In its sample, this clonotype was seen many times. The V gene is TRBV12-3 or TRBV12-4, the J gene TRBJ2-7; 8 bases match TRBD1. The trim removed 6 bases at V and 4 bases at J, leaving 14 bases unmatched. There are 16 residues in the CDR3. As DNA, the CDR3 is TGTGCCAGCAGCTATCAGGGGGCGGGGTGGACTTACGAGCAGTACTTC. Translated: CASSYQGAGWTYEQYF.

This clonotype came up a few times. The chain has TRBV3-1 and TRBJ2-2; D ambiguous. CDR1 and CDR2 from the germline V gene are LGHDT and YNNKEL (reference sequence). Trimming left V 6 bases short and J 7 bases short, with 12 bases between. The CDR3 totals 13 residues. In nucleotides, the CDR3 is TGTGCCAGCAGTCGTCAATCGGGCGGGGAGCTGTTTTTT. Its protein is CASSRQSGGELFF. Using reference TRBV3-1 and TRBJ2-2 for the parts outside the CDR3, the full variable domain is DTAVSQTPKYLVTQMGNDKSIKCEQNLGHDTMYWYKQDSKKFLKIMFSYNNKELIINETVPNRFSPKSPDKAHLNLHINSLELGDSAVYFCASSRQSGGELFFGEGSRLTVL.

The chain links TRBV18 to TRBJ2-4, with a weak D call TRBD2 (6 bases). The CDR3 contains 17 residues. V lost 3 bases, J lost 0 bases, and 15 bases lay in between. Germline V gene sequence: CDR1 KGHSH, CDR2 LQKENI. CDR3 region: CASSPAGTVEAKNIQYF. The CDR3 nucleotides are TGTGCCAGCTCACCGGCGGGGACGGTAGAAGCCAAAAACATTCAGTACTTC.

This clonotype was counted ten times or more. This rearrangement joins TRBV30 to TRBJ1-2; D ambiguous. Germline CDR1 GTSNPN, CDR2 SVGIG (reference sequence). V lost 4 bases, J lost 3 bases, and 12 bases lay in between. There are 13 residues in the CDR3. The CDR3 nucleotides are TGTGCCTGGAACAAGATAAAGTACTATGGCTACACCTTC. Translation: CAWNKIKYYGYTF.

This chain joins TRBV28 and TRBJ1-5; D is undetermined. V shed 5 bases and J shed 5 bases, with 13 bases lying between them. The CDR3 length is 14 residues. Germline-derived CDR1 and CDR2 are MDHEN and SYDVKM. In nucleotides, the CDR3 is TGTGCCAGCAGTCCTGACGCTGGATATCAGCCCCAGCATTTT. Translation: CASSPDAGYQPQHF. Supplemented by reference TRBV28 and TRBJ1-5, the full variable domain reads DVKVTQSSRYLVKRTGEKVFLECVQDMDHENMFWYRQDPGLGLRLIYFSYDVKMKEKGDIPEGYSVSREKKERFSLILESASTNQTSMYLCASSPDAGYQPQHFGDGTRLSIL.